The clone carrying this T cell receptor beta chain was counted once. These data originate in a study of blood T cell repertoires in COVID-19. Whole-study context: Both acute and convalescent COVID-19 samples were obtained from the United States, Italy and Spain. T cells, B-cell-depleted T cells, or PBMCs supplied cDNA or gDNA.

As processed by the authors: Nucleated cell number was recorded as an estimate derived from reference gene primer amplification. The data were produced by immunoSEQ multiplex PCR, yet TCRdb's version contains in-frame clones alone and is incomplete. V and J calls and clone size are given by that table; D and trimming were obtained from the DNA. The sample records about 140,000 clones, more than 65% being singletons. This CDR3 has 14 amino acids. Germline V gene sequence: CDR1 MGHRA, CDR2 YSYEKL. V shed 4 bases and J shed 7 bases, with 14 bases lying between them. The chain recombines TRBV4-1 with TRBJ2-1; D perhaps matches TRBD1 (6 bases). The clonotype was recovered from a woman aged 60-75 years with acute or convalescent COVID-19. Material for sequencing was peripheral blood. In DNA form, the CDR3 reads TGCGCCAGCAGCCGTGGGACAAACCTGAATGAGCAGTTCTTC. This gives the protein CASSRGTNLNEQFF.